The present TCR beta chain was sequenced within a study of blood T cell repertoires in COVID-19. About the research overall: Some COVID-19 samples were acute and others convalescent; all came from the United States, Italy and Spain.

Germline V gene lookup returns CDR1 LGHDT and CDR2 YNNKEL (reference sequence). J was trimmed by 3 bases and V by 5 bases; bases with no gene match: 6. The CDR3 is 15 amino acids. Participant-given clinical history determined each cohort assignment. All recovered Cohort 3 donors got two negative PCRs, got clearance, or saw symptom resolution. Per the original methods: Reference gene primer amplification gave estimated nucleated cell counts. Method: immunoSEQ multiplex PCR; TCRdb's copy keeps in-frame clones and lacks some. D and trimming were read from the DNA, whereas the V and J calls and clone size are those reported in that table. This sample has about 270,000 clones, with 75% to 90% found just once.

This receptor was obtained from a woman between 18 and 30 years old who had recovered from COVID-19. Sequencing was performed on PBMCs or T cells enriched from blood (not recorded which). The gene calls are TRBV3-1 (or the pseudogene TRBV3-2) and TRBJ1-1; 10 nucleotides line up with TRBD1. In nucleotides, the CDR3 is TGTGCCAGCAGCAGGACAGGGGGAACTTACACTGAAGCTTTCTTT. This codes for CASSRTGGTYTEAFF.